This record concerns one TCR beta chain sequence. The antigen is not known. The protocol was immunoSEQ multiplex PCR, while the TCRdb copy is restricted to in-frame clones and leaves out a portion. The table has about half a million clones, roughly nine tenths seen once. Germline CDR1 and CDR2: SQVTM and ANQGSEA. V trimming: 4 bases; J trimming: 4 bases; junction bases outside the gene matches: 11. This CDR3 spans 16 amino acids. Indicated treatment: around 19 received Ad26.COV2.S at low or high dose, single or two shots; 5 received placebo; per-sample allocation not given. Sampling was performed 63 days after the first vaccine or placebo injection. These data originate in a study of Ad26.COV2.S vaccination and SARS-CoV-2 variants. Study overall: Once, or twice with 56 days between doses, Ad26.COV2.S was given intramuscularly.

Overall study findings and caveats: Using TCR breadth and depth analyses may have led to underestimated total T cell responses.

This receptor was taken from a person between 18 and 65 years old who received the Ad26.COV2.S COVID-19 vaccine or a placebo. This chain connects TRBV29-1 to TRBJ1-5; 9 nucleotides align to TRBD1. Source: peripheral blood, taken in a trial of Ad26.COV2.S vaccine versus placebo. CDR3 sequence (DNA): TGCAGCGTTGCCCGGACAGGGGTCCGCCAAAATCAGCCCCAGCATTTT. This translates into CSVARTGVRQNQPQHF.